The next 23 T cell receptor beta chains were all read from a single sample in a study of human T cells and chemical hapten exposure. Indicated time point: healthy volunteer bleed at 6 weeks. Total RNA extraction was carried out from unfractionated whole blood. TCRdb itself ran the RACE reads through MiXCR, one entry per CDR3 protein. The profile shows about 82,000 distinct CDR3 sequences, 8.6% of them singletons. The sample taken for sequencing was whole blood. The origin of the receptors is a male donor in good health. Some clones in this sample may be carry-over from other donors' samples.

The chain combines TRBV6-5 with TRBJ2-3, with D perhaps matching TRBD1 or TRBD2 (5 bases each). Trimming stripped 5 bases from V and 2 bases from J, with 11 bases between. The length of the CDR3 is 14 residues. Germline CDR1 MNHEY, CDR2 SVGAGI. The CDR3 DNA reads TGTGCCAGCAGTCAAACGGGGCCCACAGATACGCAGTATTTT. This translates into CASSQTGPTDTQYF.

This clonotype was recorded a few times. The V and J genes are TRBV3-1 and TRBJ2-5; 8 nucleotides line up with TRBD1. The V and J ends lost 5 bases and 7 bases, in that order; junction bases with no gene match: 12. The CDR3 spans 15 residues. From germline, CDR1 is LGHDT and CDR2 YNNKEL (reference sequence). The CDR3 loop is CASSEDRVPSGTQYF. CDR3 bases: TGTGCCAGCAGCGAGGACAGGGTACCTTCCGGGACCCAGTACTTC.

This clonotype was recorded many times. The J gene is TRBJ2-2, the V gene TRBV6-2 or TRBV6-3; TRBD1 matches at 7 bases. Germline values: CDR1 MNHEY, CDR2 SVGEGT. The CDR3 extends over 16 amino acids. Trimming removed 1 base from V and 3 bases from J; junction bases left unmatched: 5. The CDR3 nucleotides are TGTGCCAGCAGTTACTACAGGGGAAGGGACACCGGGGAGCTGTTTTTT. It codes for CASSYYRGRDTGELFF.

This chain uses TRBV3-1 with TRBJ1-4, with a weak D call TRBD1 (5 bases). The CDR3 loop spans 17 amino acids. Germline V gene data show CDR1 as LGHDT and CDR2 as YNNKEL (reference sequence). V lost 1 base, J lost 4 bases, and 16 bases lay in between. The CDR3 region has the DNA TGTGCCAGCAGCCAAGGAGGTGGGGACCGATATAATGAAAAACTGTTTTTT. The encoded protein is CASSQGGGDRYNEKLFF.

This clonotype was picked up a small number of times. V and J are TRBV27 and TRBJ1-2, with no clear D. Between the trimmed V and J ends, which lost 6 bases and 0 bases, there was a span of 5 bases. Germline V gene lookup returns CDR1 MNHEY and CDR2 SMNVEV (reference sequence). This CDR3 contains 12 residues. The DNA for the CDR3 is TGTGCCAGCAGAGAGGCTAACTATGGCTACACCTTC. It translates to CASREANYGYTF.

The gene calls are TRBV29-1 and TRBJ2-1; 9 bases map to TRBD2. The CDR3 sequence is 14 residues long. Trimming took 3 bases from V and 3 from J; bases not matched to a gene: 3. The V gene's germline CDR1 is SQVTM and CDR2 ANQGSEA. The CDR3 DNA reads as TGCAGCGTTGATCAGCGGGGGGTCTACAATGAGCAGTTCTTC. Amino acid sequence: CSVDQRGVYNEQFF.

This chain links TRBV12-3 or TRBV12-4 with TRBJ1-4; 11 positions match TRBD1. Losses at the gene ends were 2 bases for V and 5 bases for J; bases not matched to a gene: 4. The CDR3 spans 16 residues. CDR3 protein: CASSLRRDRGNEKLFF. The CDR3 DNA follows: TGTGCCAGCAGTTTAAGGCGGGACAGGGGGAATGAAAAACTGTTTTTT.

This clonotype was counted between two and nine times. The V gene is TRBV25-1, the J gene TRBJ1-1; 7 positions match TRBD1. This CDR3 is built from 15 residues. Germline CDR1 MGHDK, CDR2 SYGVNS. The ends lost 4 bases at V and 3 bases at J; junction bases unmatched: 8. The CDR3 DNA reads TGTGCCAGCAGTGGACCAGGGGGTAGGGACACTGAAGCTTTCTTT. As protein: CASSGPGGRDTEAFF.

The V gene is TRBV3-1, the J gene TRBJ2-1; D uncertain. Germline CDR1 is LGHDT and CDR2 is YNNKEL (reference sequence). V was trimmed by 3 bases and J by 5 bases, leaving 8 bases between them. The CDR3 runs to 13 residues. The CDR3: CASSQGRDNEQFF. The CDR3 nucleotides read TGTGCCAGCAGCCAGGGTAGGGACAATGAGCAGTTCTTC.

The V call is TRBV2, the J call TRBJ1-6, with TRBD1 identical over 9 bases. The CDR3 covers 15 residues. Unmatched junction bases numbered 9, after V lost 7 bases and J lost 8 bases. The germline CDR1 and CDR2 sequences are SNHLY and FYNNEI. Here the CDR3 DNA reads TGTGCCAGCACCCCTTTCGACAGGGGGGATTCACCCCTCCACTTT. It is translated as CASTPFDRGDSPLHF.

This chain links TRBV6-5 with TRBJ2-1; perhaps TRBD2 as D (6 bases). The CDR3 has 13 residues. Trimming shortened V by 4 bases and J by 5 bases, and 9 bases separated the two germline ends. Germline CDR1 is MNHEY and CDR2 is SVGAGI. The CDR3 here is CASSFREDNEQFF. CDR3 nucleotides: TGTGCCAGCAGTTTCAGGGAGGACAATGAGCAGTTCTTC.

This clonotype has at least ten counts. CDR3 region: CSARGGGSETQYF. The CDR3 nucleotides read TGCAGTGCTAGAGGCGGGGGCTCAGAGACCCAGTACTTC. The chain employs TRBV20-1 and TRBJ2-5, with D maybe TRBD2 (7 bases). V was shortened by 1 base and J by 4 bases, with 10 bases between the two germline ends. The V gene's germline CDR1 is DFQATT and CDR2 SNEGSKA (reference sequence). There are 13 residues in the CDR3.

This clonotype was detected a few times. J is TRBJ2-7 and V is TRBV12-3 or TRBV12-4; D gene unclear. This CDR3 comprises 12 residues. V shed 3 bases and J shed 5 bases, with 8 bases lying between them. Here the CDR3 reads CASSFWYHEQYF. CDR3 DNA: TGTGCCAGCAGTTTTTGGTACCACGAGCAGTACTTC.

V is TRBV5-1 and J is TRBJ2-5; 7 bases line up with TRBD1. Germline-derived CDR1 and CDR2 are SGHRS and YFSETQ. The V and J ends lost 4 bases and 3 bases, in that order; junction bases with no gene match: 3. This CDR3 contains 13 residues. The CDR3 spells CASSTTGEETQYF. The CDR3 nucleotides read TGCGCCAGCAGCACCACAGGGGAAGAGACCCAGTACTTC.

In this sample, this clonotype turned up many times. The rearrangement links TRBV10-3 to TRBJ1-3; D remains ambiguous. With 2 bases removed from V and 8 bases from J, the gap between germline ends came to 19 bases. Germline CDR1 and CDR2: ENHRY and SYGVKD. The CDR3 runs to 16 residues. The CDR3 region has the DNA TGTGCCATCAGTGAGGGGAATGCCCCCGCGAAGGACACCATATATTTT. Translated: CAISEGNAPAKDTIYF.

This clonotype was observed at least ten times. The chain recombines TRBV5-1 with TRBJ2-3; 11 bases map to TRBD2. The germline V gene has CDR1 SGHRS and CDR2 YFSETQ. With V trimmed by 3 bases and J by 2 bases, 8 bases remained unmatched. The CDR3 consists of 17 residues. CDR3 coding DNA: TGCGCCAGCAGCTCCCGGACTAGCGGGCCCTACACAGATACGCAGTATTTT. This gives the protein CASSSRTSGPYTDTQYF.

This clonotype appeared a few times. The J gene is TRBJ1-2, the V gene TRBV20-1; no reliable D call. This CDR3 comprises 10 residues. In germline, CDR1 is DFQATT, CDR2 SNEGSKA (reference sequence). V was trimmed by 1 base and J by 5 bases, leaving 2 bases between them. The CDR3 DNA follows: TGCAGTGCTAGAGCTTATGGCTACACCTTC. It codes for CSARAYGYTF.

The chain joins TRBV3-1 to TRBJ2-1, with TRBD2 identical over 9 bases. Germline assignment: CDR1 LGHDT and CDR2 YNNKEL (reference sequence). Trimming removed 2 bases from V and 6 bases from J; junction bases left unmatched: 2. This CDR3 has 14 amino acids. The CDR3 loop reads CASSQTTSGNEQFF. The CDR3 DNA sequence: TGTGCCAGCAGCCAAACGACTAGCGGCAATGAGCAGTTCTTC.

This clonotype was found a few times. The rearrangement joins TRBV10-3 to TRBJ2-7; D gene unclear. CDR3 size: 15 residues. CDR1 and CDR2 from the germline V gene are ENHRY and SYGVKD. V was clipped by 2 bases and J by 0 bases, with 11 bases between them. Here the CDR3 reads CAISEPTSSSYEQYF. CDR3 nucleotides: TGTGCCATCAGTGAGCCCACCTCAAGCTCCTACGAGCAGTACTTC.

The genes are TRBV6-2 or TRBV6-3 and TRBJ2-7; 7 bases match TRBD2. J lost 6 bases, V lost 7 bases, and 15 bases had no gene match. Per the germline V gene, CDR1 is MNHEY and CDR2 is SVGEGT. This CDR3 region has 15 residues. The CDR3 spells CASTLNSGPGGEQYF. CDR3 in DNA: TGTGCCAGCACCCTAAATAGCGGGCCGGGTGGCGAGCAGTACTTC.

The V and J genes are TRBV3-1 and TRBJ2-5; 8 positions agree with TRBD2. V was clipped by 7 bases and J by 0 bases; unmatched bases: 7. The CDR3 contains 15 residues. CDR1 is LGHDT and CDR2 is YNNKEL in the germline V gene (reference sequence). The CDR3 sequence: CASTEAGANQETQYF. Here the CDR3 DNA reads TGTGCCAGCACCGAAGCGGGAGCTAACCAAGAGACCCAGTACTTC.

This clonotype occurred a few times. The chain uses TRBV2 and TRBJ2-3; 8 bases agree with TRBD1. The trim removed 1 base at V and 3 bases at J, leaving 3 bases unmatched. Per germline, CDR1 SNHLY and CDR2 FYNNEI. The CDR3 covers 15 residues. As DNA, the CDR3 is TGTGCCAGCAGTGAAGGACAGGGGCCGACAGATACGCAGTATTTT. Encoded protein: CASSEGQGPTDTQYF. Full variable domain (missing parts from reference TRBV2 and TRBJ2-3): EPEVTQTPSHQVTQMGQEVILRCVPISNHLYFYWYRQILGQKVEFLVSFYNNEISEKSEIFDDQFSVERPDGSNFTLKIRSTKLEDSAMYFCASSEGQGPTDTQYFGPGTRLTVL.

This clonotype was seen repeatedly, ten times or more. This rearrangement joins TRBV10-3 to TRBJ1-1; D is possibly TRBD1 (5 bases). Trimming took off 2 bases at V and 3 bases at J, with 10 bases between the two ends. Germline V lookup: CDR1 ENHRY, CDR2 SYGVKD. The length of the CDR3 is 14 residues. The CDR3, as DNA: TGTGCCATCAGTGAGACAGGTTACGACACTGAAGCTTTCTTT. Encoded protein: CAISETGYDTEAFF.